This TCR beta chain was recorded in a study of T cell changes during pregnancy in multiple sclerosis. Germline V gene sequence: CDR1 MNHNS, CDR2 SASEGT. This CDR3 is built from 13 residues. V lost 5 bases to trimming and J lost 1 base, with 8 bases between them. Sequencing used immunoSEQ multiplex PCR; TCRdb keeps in-frame clones, though not all of them. The profile shows about 61,000 clones, about nine tenths of them singletons. This TCR derives from a female donor in good health, enrolled as a control in a pregnancy study. Specimen: peripheral blood, collected in the first trimester of pregnancy. The gene calls are TRBV6-1 and TRBJ1-1, with D possibly TRBD1 on 6 matching bases. Here the CDR3 DNA reads TGTGCCAGCAGTCGACAGGAGAACACTGAAGCTTTCTTT. Its protein is CASSRQENTEAFF.